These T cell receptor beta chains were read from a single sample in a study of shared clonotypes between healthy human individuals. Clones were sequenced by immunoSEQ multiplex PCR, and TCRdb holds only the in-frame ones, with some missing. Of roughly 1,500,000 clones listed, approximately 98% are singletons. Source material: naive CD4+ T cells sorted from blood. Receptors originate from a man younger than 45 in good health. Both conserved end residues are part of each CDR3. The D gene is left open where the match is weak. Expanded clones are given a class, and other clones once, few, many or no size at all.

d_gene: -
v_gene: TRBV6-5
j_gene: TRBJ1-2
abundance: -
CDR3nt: TGTGCCAGCAGACAACTACAGGGTAGCTATGGCTACACCTTC
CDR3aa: CASRQLQGSYGYTF

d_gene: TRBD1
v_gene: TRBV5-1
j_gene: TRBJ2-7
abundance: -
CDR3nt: TGCGCCAGCAGCTTAGGAACCAACCGGGACAGCTCCTACGAGCAGTACTTC
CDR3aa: CASSLGTNRDSSYEQYF

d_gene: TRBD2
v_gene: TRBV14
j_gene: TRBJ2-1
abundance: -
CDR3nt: TGTGCCAGCGGTTCAATTATAGCGGGAGCTAATGAGCAGTTCTTC
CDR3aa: CASGSIIAGANEQFF

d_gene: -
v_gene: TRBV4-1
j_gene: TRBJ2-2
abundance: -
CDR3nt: TGCGCCAGCAGCCAAGGCATCACACCGAACACCGGGGAGCTGTTTTTT
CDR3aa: CASSQGITPNTGELFF

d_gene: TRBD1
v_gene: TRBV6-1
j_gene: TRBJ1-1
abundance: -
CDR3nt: TGTGCCAGCAAGATGACAGGGGGTACTGAAGCTTTCTTT
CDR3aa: CASKMTGGTEAFF

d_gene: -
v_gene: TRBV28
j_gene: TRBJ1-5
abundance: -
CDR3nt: TGTGCCAGCACCCCCGGGACATCGGGGGGGGTACTTAGCAATCAGCCCCAGCATTTT
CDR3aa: CASTPGTSGGVLSNQPQHF

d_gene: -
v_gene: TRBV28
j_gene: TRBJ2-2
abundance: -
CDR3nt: TGTGCCACCAACAGTAACACCGGGGAGCTGTTTTTT
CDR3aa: CATNSNTGELFF

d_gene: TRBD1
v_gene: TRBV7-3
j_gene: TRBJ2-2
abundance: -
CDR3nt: TGTGCCAGCAGCTCTCAGGGGGCGCTCACCGGGGAGCTGTTTTTT
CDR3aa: CASSSQGALTGELFF

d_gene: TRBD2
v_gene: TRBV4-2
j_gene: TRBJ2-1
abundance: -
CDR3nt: TGTGCCAGCAGCCAGGGGACTAGCGGGAGTGGGTCCTACAATGAGCAGTTCTTC
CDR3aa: CASSQGTSGSGSYNEQFF

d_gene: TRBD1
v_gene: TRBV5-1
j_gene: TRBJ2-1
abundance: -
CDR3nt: TGCGCCAGCTCAGGGGGCGTGACCTTCTATGAGCAGTTCTTC
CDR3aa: CASSGGVTFYEQFF

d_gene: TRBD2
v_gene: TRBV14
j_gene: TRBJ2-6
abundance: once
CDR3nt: TGTGCCAGCAGCCTAAGTTTTTCCGGGACTAGCGGGAGATTGTCAACTGGGGCCAACGTCCTGACTTTC
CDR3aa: CASSLSFSGTSGRLSTGANVLTF

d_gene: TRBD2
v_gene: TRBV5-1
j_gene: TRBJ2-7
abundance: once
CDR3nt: TGCGCCAGCAGCTCAGACGGACTAGCGGCCTACGAGCAGTACTTC
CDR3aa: CASSSDGLAAYEQYF

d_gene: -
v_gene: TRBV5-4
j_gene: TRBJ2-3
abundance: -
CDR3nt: TGTGCCAGCAGCTCTAGGACTAATCCAGATACGCAGTATTTT
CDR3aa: CASSSRTNPDTQYF

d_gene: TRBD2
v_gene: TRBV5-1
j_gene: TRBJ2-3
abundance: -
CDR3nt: TGCGCCAGCAGGTTTTCTAGCGGGAGGGATACGCAGTATTTT
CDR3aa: CASRFSSGRDTQYF

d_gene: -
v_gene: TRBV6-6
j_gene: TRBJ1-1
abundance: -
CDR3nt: TGTGCCAGCACCACGAGGGGGGGGGCAATGAGCACTGAAGCTTTCTTT
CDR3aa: CASTTRGGAMSTEAFF

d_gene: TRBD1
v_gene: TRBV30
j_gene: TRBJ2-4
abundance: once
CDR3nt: TGTGCCTGGAGGGAGACAGGGGCCAAAAACATTCAGTACTTC
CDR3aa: CAWRETGAKNIQYF

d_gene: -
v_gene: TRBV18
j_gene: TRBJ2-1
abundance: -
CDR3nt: TGTGCCAGCTCCCCAGGGCTCTCCTACAATGAGCAGTTCTTC
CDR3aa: CASSPGLSYNEQFF

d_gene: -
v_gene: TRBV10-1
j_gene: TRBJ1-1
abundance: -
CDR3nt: TGCGCCAGTAAACCTACAGCGACAAACACTGAAGCTTTCTTT
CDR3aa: CASKPTATNTEAFF

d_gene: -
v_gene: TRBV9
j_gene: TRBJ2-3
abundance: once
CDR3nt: TGTGCCAGCAGCCCCCAGACTAAGACGATCCCAGATACGCAGTATTTT
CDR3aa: CASSPQTKTIPDTQYF

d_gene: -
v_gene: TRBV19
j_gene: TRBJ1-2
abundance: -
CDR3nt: TGTGCCAGTAGTGTCGCAGGGAACTATGGCTACACCTTC
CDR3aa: CASSVAGNYGYTF

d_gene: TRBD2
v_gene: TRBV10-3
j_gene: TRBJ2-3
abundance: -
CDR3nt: TGTGCCATCAGTGAATCTAGCGGGACTCTCACAGATACGCAGTATTTT
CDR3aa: CAISESSGTLTDTQYF

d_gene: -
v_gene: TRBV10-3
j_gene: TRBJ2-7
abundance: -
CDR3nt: TGTGCCATCAGTGAGTCGTTGGGGATTCGCGAGCAGTACTTC
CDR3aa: CAISESLGIREQYF

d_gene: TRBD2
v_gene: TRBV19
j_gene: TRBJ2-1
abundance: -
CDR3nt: TGTGCCAGTAGTATAGGGCTAGCGGGAGGCTTTGAGCAGTTCTTC
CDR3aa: CASSIGLAGGFEQFF

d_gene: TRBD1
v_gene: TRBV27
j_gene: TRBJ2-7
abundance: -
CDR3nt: TGTGCCAGCAGTATTAGGACAGGGGGAGGCTACGAGCAGTACTTC
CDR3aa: CASSIRTGGGYEQYF

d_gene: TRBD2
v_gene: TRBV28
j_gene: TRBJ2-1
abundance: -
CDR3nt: TGTGCCAGCAGTGTACTAGCGGGAGGCATCAATGAGCAGTTCTTC
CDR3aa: CASSVLAGGINEQFF

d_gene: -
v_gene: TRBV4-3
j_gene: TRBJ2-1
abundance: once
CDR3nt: TGCGCCAGCAGCCAAGATCACGCGGATGAGCAGTTCTTC
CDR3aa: CASSQDHADEQFF

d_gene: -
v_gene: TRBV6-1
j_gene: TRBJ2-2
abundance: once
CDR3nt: TGTGCCAGCAGTGAAGCCAAGGGGCTTAGTTTAAGGGACACCGGGGAGCTGTTTTTT
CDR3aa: CASSEAKGLSLRDTGELFF

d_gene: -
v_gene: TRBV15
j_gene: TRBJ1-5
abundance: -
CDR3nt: TGTGCCACCAGCAGAGATTTTACGGGAACGAGCAATCAGCCCCAGCATTTT
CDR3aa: CATSRDFTGTSNQPQHF

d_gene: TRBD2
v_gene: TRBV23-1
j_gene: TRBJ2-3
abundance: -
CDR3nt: TGCGCCAGCAGTCAATCTGGGGGGGTCCCCTTCACAGATACGCAGTATTTT
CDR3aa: CASSQSGGVPFTDTQYF

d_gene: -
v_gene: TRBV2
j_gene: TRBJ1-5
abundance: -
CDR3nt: TGTGCCAGCAGGGGGGGAAATCAGCCCCAGCATTTT
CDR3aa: CASRGGNQPQHF

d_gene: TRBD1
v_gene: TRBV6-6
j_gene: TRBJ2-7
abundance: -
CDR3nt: TGTGCCACCCGCGACTGGACAGGAGCCACTTACGAGCAGTACTTC
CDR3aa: CATRDWTGATYEQYF

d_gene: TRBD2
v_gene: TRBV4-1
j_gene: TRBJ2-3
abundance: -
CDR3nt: TGCGCCAGCAGCCAGGGACTAGCGGAGACAGATACGCAGTATTTT
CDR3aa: CASSQGLAETDTQYF

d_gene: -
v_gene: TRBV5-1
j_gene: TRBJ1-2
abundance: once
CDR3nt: TGCGCCAGCAGCCCGGCGGGCGGGGTTGGCTACACCTTC
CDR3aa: CASSPAGGVGYTF

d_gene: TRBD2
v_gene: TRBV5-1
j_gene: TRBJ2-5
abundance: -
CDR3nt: TGCGCCAGCAGCTTTCGAATAGCGGGAGGAAGGGAGACCCAGTACTTC
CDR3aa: CASSFRIAGGRETQYF

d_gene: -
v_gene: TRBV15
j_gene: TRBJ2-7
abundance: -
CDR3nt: TGTGCCACCAGCAGAGACCCCGACATCCCCTACGAGCAGTACTTC
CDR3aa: CATSRDPDIPYEQYF

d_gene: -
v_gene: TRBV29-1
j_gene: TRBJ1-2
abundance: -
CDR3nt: TGCAGCGTTGTCTTACAGACCTATGGCTACACCTTC
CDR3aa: CSVVLQTYGYTF

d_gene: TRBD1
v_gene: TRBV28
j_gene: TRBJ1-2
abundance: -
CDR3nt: TGTGCCAGCAGTTTACCCCCCGGGACAGCTAACTATGGCTACACCTTC
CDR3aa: CASSLPPGTANYGYTF

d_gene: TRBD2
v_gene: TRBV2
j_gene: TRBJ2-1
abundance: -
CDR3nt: TGTGCCAGCAGTTCACTAGCGGGAGGGTACAATGAGCAGTTCTTC
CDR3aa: CASSSLAGGYNEQFF

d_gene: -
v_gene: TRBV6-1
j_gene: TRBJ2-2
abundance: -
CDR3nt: TGTGCCAGCAGTGAGGGGATTAACACCGGGGAGCTGTTTTTT
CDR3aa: CASSEGINTGELFF

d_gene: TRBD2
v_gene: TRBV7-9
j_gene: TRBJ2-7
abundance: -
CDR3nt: TGTGCCAGCAGCCTAGGGAGGGAGGGCCTCTACGAGCAGTACTTC
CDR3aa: CASSLGREGLYEQYF

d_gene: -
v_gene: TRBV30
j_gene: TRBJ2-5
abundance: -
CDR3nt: TGTAGTCTGGCGGGGGAGACCCAGTACTTC
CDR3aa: CSLAGETQYF

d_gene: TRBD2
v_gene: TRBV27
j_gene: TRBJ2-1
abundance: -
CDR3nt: TGTGCCAGCAGTCCGACTAGCGGGAGGCACTACAATGAGCAGTTCTTC
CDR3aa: CASSPTSGRHYNEQFF

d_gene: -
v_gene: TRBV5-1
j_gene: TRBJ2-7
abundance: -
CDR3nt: TGCGCCAGCAGCTCAAACAGGGTGGGCTACGAGCAGTACTTC
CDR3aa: CASSSNRVGYEQYF

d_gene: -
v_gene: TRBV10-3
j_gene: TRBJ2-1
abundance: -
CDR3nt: TGTGCCATCAGTGTCGTTAGCATCAATGAGCAGTTCTTC
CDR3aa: CAISVVSINEQFF

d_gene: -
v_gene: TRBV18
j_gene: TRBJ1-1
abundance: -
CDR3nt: TGTGCCAGCTCACCAAGGGGAATTAACACTGAAGCTTTCTTT
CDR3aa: CASSPRGINTEAFF

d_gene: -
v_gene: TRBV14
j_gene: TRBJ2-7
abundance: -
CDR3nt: TGTGCCAGCAGCCAAGAAGGGTTCCACGAGCAGTACTTC
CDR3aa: CASSQEGFHEQYF

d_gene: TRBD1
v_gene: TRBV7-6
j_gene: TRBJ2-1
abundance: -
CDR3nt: TGTGCCAGCAGCTTATGGCCCGGACAGGAGAATGAGCAGTTCTTC
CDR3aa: CASSLWPGQENEQFF

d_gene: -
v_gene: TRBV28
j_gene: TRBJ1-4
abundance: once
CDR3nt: TGTGCCAGCAGTCGACCCAGGGGTGTGCCGTTTTTT
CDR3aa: CASSRPRGVPFF

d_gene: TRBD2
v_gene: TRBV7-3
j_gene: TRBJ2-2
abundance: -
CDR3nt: TGTGCCAGCAGCCTACGCCATGCAGCGGGAATAGGCACCGGGGAGCTGTTTTTT
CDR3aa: CASSLRHAAGIGTGELFF

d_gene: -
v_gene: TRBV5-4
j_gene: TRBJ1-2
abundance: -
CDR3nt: TGCGCCAGCAGCCAACTACAAGCAGCTTCCTATGGCTACACCTTC
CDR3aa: CASSQLQAASYGYTF